This is a list of T cell receptor beta chains from one sample in a study of CD8 T cells in Susac syndrome. A single record per CDR3 protein comes from TCRdb applying MiXCR to the immunoSEQ multiplex PCR reads. Among over 350,000 distinct CDR3 sequences listed, roughly 85% were seen once. Sequenced: CD8+ T cells from PBMCs. The receptors originated from a human donor with multiple sclerosis. The CDR3 runs from the conserved cysteine through the conserved F or W. The order of the fields is clone size, D gene, V gene, J gene, CDR3 DNA, CDR3 protein. A D gene is named only where the DNA matches it firmly. The size of a clone is reported for some rows only, either as once, few or many, or as a class for expanded clones.

>.|.|TRBV29-1|TRBJ2-1
TGCAGCGTCGACCCGGGGGCAACTAATGAGCAGTTCTTC
CSVDPGATNEQFF
>once|.|TRBV5-1|TRBJ1-1
TGCGCCAGCAGCGAGCGGGGATTCGGGAACACTGAAGCTTTCTTT
CASSERGFGNTEAFF
>.|.|TRBV18|TRBJ1-1
TGTGCCAGCTCACCCTCGGACACCTCTGAAGCTTTCTTT
CASSPSDTSEAFF
>.|.|TRBV12-3/TRBV12-4|TRBJ2-5
TGTGCCAGCACCCCGGGCTACCAAGAGCCCCAGTACTTC
CASTPGYQEPQYF
>.|.|TRBV30|TRBJ2-7
TGTGCCTGGAGTGACAGGGAACGTCACTCCTACGAGCAGTACTTC
CAWSDRERHSYEQYF
>.|.|TRBV6-1|TRBJ2-7
TGTGCCAGCAGTGACTTACAGGATAACGAGCAGTACTTC
CASSDLQDNEQYF
>few|TRBD1|TRBV20-1|TRBJ1-5
TGCAGTGCTAGGAAACGACAGGGGTTTAGCAATCAGCCCCAGCATTTT
CSARKRQGFSNQPQHF
>.|.|TRBV14|TRBJ1-2
TGTGCCAGCAGCCAAGATCCCTCCGACAAGGGAGTATTC
CASSQDPSDKGVF
>.|.|TRBV27|TRBJ2-7
TGTGCCAGCAGTTTAGTCCCAGGAGGGGACTACGAGCAGTACTTC
CASSLVPGGDYEQYF
>.|TRBD2|TRBV9|TRBJ2-3
TGTGCCAGCAGCGCCTTGCCGGAGCCTTGGACTAGCGGGGACACAGATACGCAGTATTTT
CASSALPEPWTSGDTDTQYF
>.|.|TRBV27|TRBJ2-7
TGTGCCAGCAGTTTACCACTCCTGTTAGCCTACGAGCAGTACTTC
CASSLPLLLAYEQYF
>.|TRBD1|TRBV5-4|TRBJ2-1
TGTGCCAGCAGCTGGACAGGGGGGAATGAGCAGTTCTTC
CASSWTGGNEQFF
>.|.|TRBV5-1|TRBJ2-2
TGCGCCAGCAGCTTGGACGGCTTGGGTATCGCGAACACCGGGGAGCTGTTTTTT
CASSLDGLGIANTGELFF
>.|.|TRBV29-1|TRBJ2-1
TGCAGCGTTGAAACCGACAGAACCTACAATGAGCAGTTCTTC
CSVETDRTYNEQFF
>.|.|TRBV4-2|TRBJ1-1
TGTGCCAGCAGCCAAGCCCGGACAGATAACACTGAAGCTTTCTTT
CASSQARTDNTEAFF
>.|TRBD2|TRBV15|TRBJ2-4
TGTGCCACCAGCAGAGATACCAGGGCTAGCGGGTTGTCCCAAAACATTCAGTACTTC
CATSRDTRASGLSQNIQYF
>.|.|TRBV6-5|TRBJ2-2
TGTGCCAGCAGTTATGCCACCGGGGAGCTGTTTTTT
CASSYATGELFF
>.|.|TRBV7-9|TRBJ1-2
TGTGCCAGCGAGCTTTACCCCTCAGACAAAACGGCCTATGGCTACACCTTC
CASELYPSDKTAYGYTF
>.|TRBD1|TRBV10-3|TRBJ1-4
TGTGCCATCAGTGAGTCGAACCAGGGGGGGCCTAATGAAAAACTGTTTTTT
CAISESNQGGPNEKLFF
>.|.|TRBV29-1|TRBJ2-7
TGCAGCGTTGAGATTGCGGGGCAAGGTCCCTACGAGCAGTACTTC
CSVEIAGQGPYEQYF
>.|.|TRBV10-1|TRBJ2-7
TGCGCCAGCAGTGAGTCAAGCGGGCCCTACGAGCAGTACTTC
CASSESSGPYEQYF
>.|.|TRBV29-1|TRBJ2-7
TGCAGCGCCGGTGGTGGGACGTCCTACGAGCAGTACTTC
CSAGGGTSYEQYF
>.|.|TRBV4-1|TRBJ1-1
TGCGCCAGCAGCCAGGGGATGGACACTGAAGCTTTCTTT
CASSQGMDTEAFF
>.|.|TRBV19|TRBJ1-5
TGTGCCAGTAGCGCCGGCGGACAGCCCCAGCATTTT
CASSAGGQPQHF
>few|TRBD1|TRBV25-1|TRBJ2-7
TGTGCCAGCAGTGCCGGACAGGGGTTCGACGAGCAGTACTTC
CASSAGQGFDEQYF
>.|TRBD2|TRBV19|TRBJ2-1
TGTGCCAGTACGAGTAGCGGGATAGATGAGCAGTTCTTC
CASTSSGIDEQFF
>.|.|TRBV20-1|TRBJ2-7
TGCAGTGCTCCGGACCGACCATCCGGCGAGCAGTACTTC
CSAPDRPSGEQYF
>few|.|TRBV11-2|TRBJ2-7
TGTGCCAGCAGCTTAGCCGGGACCGAGCAGTACTTC
CASSLAGTEQYF
>.|TRBD1|TRBV12-3/TRBV12-4|TRBJ1-6
TGTGCCAGCAGTTCCCCTCAGGGGGCCGGTTCACCCCTCCACTTT
CASSSPQGAGSPLHF
>.|.|TRBV19|TRBJ2-3
TGTGCCAGTACGACGGCTAGCACAGATACGCAGTATTTT
CASTTASTDTQYF
>.|.|TRBV5-1|TRBJ1-1
TGCGCCAGCAGCTTGGACAGTCCGGACACTGAAGCTTTCTTT
CASSLDSPDTEAFF
>.|.|TRBV30|TRBJ1-2
TGTGCCTGGAGTGTACCAGGGGCTGAGGGCTACACCTTC
CAWSVPGAEGYTF